Below, 3 T cell receptor beta chains from the same sample are listed, as sequenced in a study of tumor and adjacent non-tumor tissue in lung cancer. Three rounds of nested PCR, following a modified ARM-PCR protocol, produced the TCRbeta library. TCRdb itself ran the multiplex PCR reads through MiXCR, one entry per CDR3 protein. The sample yields approximately 80,000 distinct CDR3 sequences, approximately 80% seen once. This sample's RNA came from whole unsorted tissue. More than 3 cm separated this lung sample from the edge of the tumor. Sequenced: distant non-tumor lung tissue. The receptors shown here come from a man in his 60s with non-small cell lung cancer.

DNA of the CDR3: TGTGCCAGCAGTGACCAAGCCTACGAGCAGTACTTC. It yields the protein CASSDQAYEQYF. This chain joins TRBV2 and TRBJ2-7; no clear D gene. CDR1 is SNHLY and CDR2 is FYNNEI in the germline V gene. V lost 3 bases, J lost 2 bases, and 5 bases lay in between. This CDR3 contains 12 residues. Full variable domain (missing parts from reference TRBV2 and TRBJ2-7): EPEVTQTPSHQVTQMGQEVILRCVPISNHLYFYWYRQILGQKVEFLVSFYNNEISEKSEIFDDQFSVERPDGSNFTLKIRSTKLEDSAMYFCASSDQAYEQYFGPGTRLTVT.

The V gene is TRBV6-5, the J gene TRBJ1-2, with TRBD1 as a possible D gene (5 bases). Per the germline V gene, CDR1 is MNHEY and CDR2 is SVGAGI. Between the trimmed V and J ends, which lost 6 bases and 8 bases, there was a span of 13 bases. The CDR3 sequence is 12 residues long. The CDR3 bases are TGTGCCAGCAGCCCCGGGGGGACCGGCTACACCTTC. Translation: CASSPGGTGYTF.

This clonotype has just one count. The junction does not match germline at one end; this may be a read error. The rearrangement links TRBV14 to TRBJ1-4; the D is unclear. CDR1 and CDR2 from the germline V gene are SGHDN and FVKESK. This CDR3 spans 13 amino acids. This CDR3 is CASSLRIGEKQFF. The CDR3 DNA sequence: TGTGCCAGTAGCCTTAGAATCGGGGAAAAACAGTTTTTT.